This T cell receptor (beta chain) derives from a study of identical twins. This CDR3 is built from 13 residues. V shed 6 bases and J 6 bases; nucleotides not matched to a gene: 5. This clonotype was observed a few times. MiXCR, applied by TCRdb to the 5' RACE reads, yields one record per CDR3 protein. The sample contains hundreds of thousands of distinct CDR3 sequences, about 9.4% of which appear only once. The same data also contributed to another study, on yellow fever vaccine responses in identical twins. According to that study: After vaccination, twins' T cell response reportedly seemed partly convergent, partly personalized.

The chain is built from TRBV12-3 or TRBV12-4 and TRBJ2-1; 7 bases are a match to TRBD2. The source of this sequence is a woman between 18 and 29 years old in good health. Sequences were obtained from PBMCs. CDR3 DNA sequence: TGTGCCAGCAGCTGGGGAGGGGTCAATGAGCAGTTCTTC. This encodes CASSWGGVNEQFF.